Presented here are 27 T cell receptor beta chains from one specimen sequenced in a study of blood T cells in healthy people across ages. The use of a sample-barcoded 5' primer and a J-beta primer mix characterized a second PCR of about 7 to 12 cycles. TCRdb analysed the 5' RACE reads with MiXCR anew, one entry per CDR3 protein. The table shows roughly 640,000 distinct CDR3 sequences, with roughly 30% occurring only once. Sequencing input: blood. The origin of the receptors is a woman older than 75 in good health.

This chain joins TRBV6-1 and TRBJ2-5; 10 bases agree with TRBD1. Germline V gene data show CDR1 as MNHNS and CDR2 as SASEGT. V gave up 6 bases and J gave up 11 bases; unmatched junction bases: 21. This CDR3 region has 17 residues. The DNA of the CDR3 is TGTGCCAGCAGGTCGGTCGGGACAGGGGTCAGTATACGTGAGCAGTACTTC. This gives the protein CASRSVGTGVSIREQYF.

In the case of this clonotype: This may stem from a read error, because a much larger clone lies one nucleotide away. This chain's CDR3 is CSVEPPSEQYF. The CDR3 DNA reads as TGCAGCGTTGAGCCCCCGAGTGAGCAGTACTTC. The chain carries TRBV29-1 and TRBJ2-7; D remains ambiguous. This CDR3 spans 11 amino acids. Germline V gene sequence: CDR1 SQVTM, CDR2 ANQGSEA. V lost 3 bases to trimming and J lost 7 bases, with 10 bases between them.

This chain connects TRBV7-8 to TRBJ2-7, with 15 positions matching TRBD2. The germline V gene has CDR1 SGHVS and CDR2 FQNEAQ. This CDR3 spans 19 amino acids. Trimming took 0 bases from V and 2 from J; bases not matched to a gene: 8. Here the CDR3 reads CASSLARTSGRAGPYEQYF. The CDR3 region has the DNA TGTGCCAGCAGCTTAGCACGGACTAGCGGGAGGGCTGGTCCCTACGAGCAGTACTTC.

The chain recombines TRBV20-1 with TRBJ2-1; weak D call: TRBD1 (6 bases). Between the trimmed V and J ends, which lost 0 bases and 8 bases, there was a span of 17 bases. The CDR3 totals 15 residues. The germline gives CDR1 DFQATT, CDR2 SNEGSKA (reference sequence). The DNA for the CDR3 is TGCAGTGCTAGAGACCCCGGGCAGGGGACGCATGAGCAGTTCTTC. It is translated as CSARDPGQGTHEQFF.

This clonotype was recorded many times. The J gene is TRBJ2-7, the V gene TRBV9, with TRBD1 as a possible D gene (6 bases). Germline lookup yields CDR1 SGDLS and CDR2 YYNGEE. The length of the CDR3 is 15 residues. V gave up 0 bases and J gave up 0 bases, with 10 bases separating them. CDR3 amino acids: CASSVETGRSYEQYF. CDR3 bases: TGTGCCAGCAGCGTAGAGACAGGCCGCTCCTACGAGCAGTACTTC.

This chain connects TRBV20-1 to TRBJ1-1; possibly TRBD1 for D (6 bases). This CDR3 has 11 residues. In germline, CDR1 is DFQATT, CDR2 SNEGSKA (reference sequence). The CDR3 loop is CRAEDSPYSFF. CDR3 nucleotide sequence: TGCAGGGCTGAGGACAGCCCGTACTCTTTCTTT.

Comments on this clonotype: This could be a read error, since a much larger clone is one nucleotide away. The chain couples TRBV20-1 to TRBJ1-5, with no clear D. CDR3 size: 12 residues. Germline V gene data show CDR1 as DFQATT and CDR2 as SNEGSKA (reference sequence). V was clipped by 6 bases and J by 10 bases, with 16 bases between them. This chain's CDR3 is CSAQEAAEPQHF. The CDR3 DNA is TGCAGTGCGCAGGAGGCGGCAGAACCCCAGCATTTT.

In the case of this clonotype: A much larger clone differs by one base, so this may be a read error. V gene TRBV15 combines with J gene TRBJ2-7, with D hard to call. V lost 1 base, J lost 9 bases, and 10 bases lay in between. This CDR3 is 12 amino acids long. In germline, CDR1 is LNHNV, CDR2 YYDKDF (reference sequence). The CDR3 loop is CATSRGLGRQYF. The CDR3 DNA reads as TGTGCCACCAGCAGAGGTCTCGGGCGGCAGTACTTC. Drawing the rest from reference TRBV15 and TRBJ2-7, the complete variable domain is DAMVIQNPRYQVTQFGKPVTLSCSQTLNHNVMYWYQQKSSQAPKLLFHYYDKDFNNEADTPDNFQSRRPNTSFCFLDIRSPGLGDTAMYLCATSRGLGRQYFGPGTRLTVT.

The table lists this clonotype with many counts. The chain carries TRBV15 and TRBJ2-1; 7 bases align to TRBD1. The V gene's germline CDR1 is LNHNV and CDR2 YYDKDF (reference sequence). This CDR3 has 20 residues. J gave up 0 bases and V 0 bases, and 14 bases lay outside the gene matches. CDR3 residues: CATSRDQMGQQHSSYNEQFF. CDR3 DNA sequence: TGTGCCACCAGCAGAGATCAGATGGGACAGCAACATAGCTCCTACAATGAGCAGTTCTTC. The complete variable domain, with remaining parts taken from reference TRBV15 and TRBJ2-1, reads DAMVIQNPRYQVTQFGKPVTLSCSQTLNHNVMYWYQQKSSQAPKLLFHYYDKDFNNEADTPDNFQSRRPNTSFCFLDIRSPGLGDTAMYLCATSRDQMGQQHSSYNEQFFGPGTRLTVL.

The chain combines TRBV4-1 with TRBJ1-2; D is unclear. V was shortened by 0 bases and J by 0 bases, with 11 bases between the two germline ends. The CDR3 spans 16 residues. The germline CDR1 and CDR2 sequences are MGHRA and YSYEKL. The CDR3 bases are TGCGCCAGCAGCCAAGAGGGTAAAGTGGCTAACTATGGCTACACCTTC. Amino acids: CASSQEGKVANYGYTF.

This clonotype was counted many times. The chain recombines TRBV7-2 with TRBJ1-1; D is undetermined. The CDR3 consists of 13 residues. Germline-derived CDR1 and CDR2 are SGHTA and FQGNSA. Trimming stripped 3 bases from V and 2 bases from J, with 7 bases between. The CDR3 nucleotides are TGTGCCAGCAGCTTCCGAATAAACACTGAAGCTTTCTTT. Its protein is CASSFRINTEAFF.

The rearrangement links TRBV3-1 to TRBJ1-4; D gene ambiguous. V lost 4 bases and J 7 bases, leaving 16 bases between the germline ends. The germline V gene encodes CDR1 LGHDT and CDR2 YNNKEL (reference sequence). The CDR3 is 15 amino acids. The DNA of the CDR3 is TGTGCCAGCAGCCCCAACACGGGAGATGGTGAAAAACTGTTTTTT. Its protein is CASSPNTGDGEKLFF. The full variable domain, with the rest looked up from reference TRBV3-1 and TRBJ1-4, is DTAVSQTPKYLVTQMGNDKSIKCEQNLGHDTMYWYKQDSKKFLKIMFSYNNKELIINETVPNRFSPKSPDKAHLNLHINSLELGDSAVYFCASSPNTGDGEKLFFGSGTQLSVL.

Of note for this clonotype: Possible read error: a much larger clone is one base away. The CDR3 loop reads CASSTRRDGYTF. CDR3 bases: TGTGCCAGCAGCACCCGGAGAGATGGCTACACCTTC. The chain joins TRBV7-2 to TRBJ1-2, with D unresolved. Looked up from germline, CDR1 is SGHTA and CDR2 is FQGNSA. The CDR3 spans 12 residues. Deletions cut 5 bases from V and 6 bases from J, with 10 bases between.

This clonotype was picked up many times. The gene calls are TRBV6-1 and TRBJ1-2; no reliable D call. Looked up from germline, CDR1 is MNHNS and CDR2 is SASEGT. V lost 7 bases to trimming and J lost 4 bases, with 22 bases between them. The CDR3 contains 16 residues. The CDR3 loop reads CASTRGMREGTYGYTF. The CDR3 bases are TGTGCCAGCACCCGCGGGATGAGAGAGGGCACCTATGGCTACACCTTC.

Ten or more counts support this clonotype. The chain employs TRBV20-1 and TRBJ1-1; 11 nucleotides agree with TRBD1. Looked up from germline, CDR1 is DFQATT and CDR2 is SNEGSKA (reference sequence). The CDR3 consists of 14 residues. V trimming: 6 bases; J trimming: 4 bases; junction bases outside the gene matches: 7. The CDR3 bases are TGCAGTGCCCTGCCGGGGACAGGGGGCACTGAAGCTTTCTTT. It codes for CSALPGTGGTEAFF.

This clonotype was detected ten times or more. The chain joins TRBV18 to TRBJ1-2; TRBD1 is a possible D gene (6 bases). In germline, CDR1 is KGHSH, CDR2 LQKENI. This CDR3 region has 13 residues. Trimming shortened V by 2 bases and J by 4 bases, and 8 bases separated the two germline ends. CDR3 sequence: CASSPSDSYGYTF. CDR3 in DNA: TGTGCCAGCTCACCATCGGACAGCTATGGCTACACCTTC.

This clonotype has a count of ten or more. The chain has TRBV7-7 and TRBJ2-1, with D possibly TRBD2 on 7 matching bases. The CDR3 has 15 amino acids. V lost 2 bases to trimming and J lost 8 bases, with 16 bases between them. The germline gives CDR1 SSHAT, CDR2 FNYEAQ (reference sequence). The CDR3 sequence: CASSLTAGAGDEQFF. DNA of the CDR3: TGTGCCAGCAGCTTAACTGCGGGGGCGGGGGATGAGCAGTTCTTC.

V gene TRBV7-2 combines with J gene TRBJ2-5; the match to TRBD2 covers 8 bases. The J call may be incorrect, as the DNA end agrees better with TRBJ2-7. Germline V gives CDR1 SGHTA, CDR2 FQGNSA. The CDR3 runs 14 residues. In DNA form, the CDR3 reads TGTGCCAGCAGCTTATCGCGGGGGGAGCACGAGCAGTACTTC. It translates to CASSLSRGEHEQYF.

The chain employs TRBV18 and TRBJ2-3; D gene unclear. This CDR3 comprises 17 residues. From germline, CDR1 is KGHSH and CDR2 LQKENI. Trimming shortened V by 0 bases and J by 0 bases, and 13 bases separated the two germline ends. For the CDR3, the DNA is TGTGCCAGCTCACCACCACGAGTAGGTCCTAGCACAGATACGCAGTATTTT. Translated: CASSPPRVGPSTDTQYF. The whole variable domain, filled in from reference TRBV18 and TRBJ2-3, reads NAGVMQNPRHLVRRRGQEARLRCSPMKGHSHVYWYRQLPEEGLKFMVYLQKENIIDESGMPKERFSAEFPKEGPSILRIQQVVRGDSAAYFCASSPPRVGPSTDTQYFGPGTRLTVL.

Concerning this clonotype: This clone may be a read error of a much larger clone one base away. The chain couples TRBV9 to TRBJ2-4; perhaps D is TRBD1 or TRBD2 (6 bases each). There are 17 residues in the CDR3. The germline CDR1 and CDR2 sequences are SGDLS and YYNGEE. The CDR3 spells CASSSRPGQLAKDIQYF. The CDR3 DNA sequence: TGTGCCAGCAGCTCTCGACCGGGACAACTAGCCAAAGACATTCAGTACTTC. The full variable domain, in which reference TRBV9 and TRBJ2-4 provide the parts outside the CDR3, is DSGVTQTPKHLITATGQRVTLRCSPRSGDLSVYWYQQSLDQGLQFLIQYYNGEERAKGNILERFSAQQFPDLHSELNLSSLELGDSALYFCASSSRPGQLAKDIQYFGAGTRLSVL.

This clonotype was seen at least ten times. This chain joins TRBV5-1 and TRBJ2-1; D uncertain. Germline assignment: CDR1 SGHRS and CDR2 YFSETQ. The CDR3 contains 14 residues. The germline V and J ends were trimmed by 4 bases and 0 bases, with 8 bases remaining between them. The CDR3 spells CASSEVSSYNEQFF. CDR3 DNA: TGCGCCAGCAGCGAGGTAAGCTCCTACAATGAGCAGTTCTTC.

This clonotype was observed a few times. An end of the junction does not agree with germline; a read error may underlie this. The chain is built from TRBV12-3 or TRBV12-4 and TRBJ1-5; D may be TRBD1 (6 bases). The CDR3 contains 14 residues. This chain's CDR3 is CASSLRGFGQPRHF. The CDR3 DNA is TGTGCCAGCAGTTTAAGGGGGTTCGGCCAGCCCCGGCATTTT.

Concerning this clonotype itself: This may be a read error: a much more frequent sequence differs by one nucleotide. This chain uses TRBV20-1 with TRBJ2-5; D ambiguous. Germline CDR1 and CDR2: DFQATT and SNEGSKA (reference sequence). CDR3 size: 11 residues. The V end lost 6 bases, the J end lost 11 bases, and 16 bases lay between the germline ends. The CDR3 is CSAEAHDEQYF. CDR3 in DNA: TGCAGTGCCGAGGCCCACGATGAGCAGTACTTC.

The CDR3 sequence: CASRGDLTEAFF. In nucleotides, the CDR3 is TGTGCCAGCAGGGGGGACCTGACTGAAGCTTTCTTT. The genes are TRBV28 and TRBJ1-1, with a weak D call TRBD1 (5 bases). The CDR3 covers 12 residues. V was shortened by 6 bases and J by 5 bases, with 10 bases between the two germline ends. CDR1 is MDHEN, CDR2 SYDVKM, per germline.

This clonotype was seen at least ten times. This CDR3 is CASSLPLGANTEAFF. CDR3 in DNA: TGTGCCAGCAGCCTTCCCCTCGGGGCGAACACTGAAGCTTTCTTT. J is TRBJ1-1 and V is TRBV3-1; weak D call: TRBD1 (5 bases). Germline V lookup: CDR1 LGHDT, CDR2 YNNKEL (reference sequence). The V and J ends lost 4 bases and 1 base respectively, with 13 bases between them. The length of the CDR3 is 15 residues.

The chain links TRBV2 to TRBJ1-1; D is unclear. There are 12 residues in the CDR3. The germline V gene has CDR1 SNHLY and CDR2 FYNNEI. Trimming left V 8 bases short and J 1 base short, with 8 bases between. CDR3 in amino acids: CASLRENTEAFF. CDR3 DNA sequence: TGTGCCAGCCTCCGCGAGAACACTGAAGCTTTCTTT.

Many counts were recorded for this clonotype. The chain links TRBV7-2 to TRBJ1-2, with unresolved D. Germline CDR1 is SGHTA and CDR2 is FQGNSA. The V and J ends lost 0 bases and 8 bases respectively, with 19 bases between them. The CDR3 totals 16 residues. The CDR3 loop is CASSLALGSISRGYTF. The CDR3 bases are TGTGCCAGCAGCTTAGCTCTGGGGTCTATTTCTCGAGGCTACACCTTC.